The 15 T cell receptor beta chains presented below share a single source sample, sequenced in a study of blood T cell repertoires in COVID-19. Assay: immunoSEQ multiplex PCR; the TCRdb copy retains only in-frame clones and omits some. Of about 150,000 clones listed, around 89% are singletons. Input material: peripheral blood. The receptors derive from a woman between 40 and 55 years old with acute or convalescent COVID-19.

This clone was seen just once. V usage is TRBV9 and J usage is TRBJ1-1; D ambiguous. The CDR3 is 14 residues long. Germline-derived CDR1 and CDR2 are SGDLS and YYNGEE. With 4 bases removed from V and 8 bases from J, the gap between germline ends came to 18 bases. CDR3 nucleotide sequence: TGTGCCAGCAGCCCAGATTCTGGGAGCTGGGAAGCTTTCTTT. Translating gives CASSPDSGSWEAFF.

The rearrangement joins TRBV7-3 to TRBJ2-3; TRBD2 aligns across 8 bases. The CDR3 is 15 residues long. With V trimmed by 5 bases and J by 4 bases, 8 bases remained unmatched. Germline V gene lookup returns CDR1 SGHTA and CDR2 FQGTGA. CDR3 DNA: TGTGCCAGCAGCCTGAGCGGGAGAGGCCCAGATACGCAGTATTTT. Translating gives CASSLSGRGPDTQYF.

The chain carries TRBV24-1 and TRBJ2-3, with 14 bases identical to TRBD2. CDR3 length equals 19 residues. Germline CDR1 reads KGHDR; CDR2 reads SFDVKD. The ends lost 2 bases at V and 0 bases at J; junction bases unmatched: 6. The CDR3 DNA sequence: TGTGCCACCAGTGATTGGGGACTAGCGGGGGCCACTAGCACAGATACGCAGTATTTT. It specifies CATSDWGLAGATSTDTQYF.

This clone was counted between two and nine times. This chain connects TRBV7-9 to TRBJ1-2; no definite D call. V gave up 5 bases and J gave up 2 bases, with 15 bases separating them. This CDR3 contains 15 residues. Germline assignment: CDR1 SEHNR and CDR2 FQNEAQ (reference sequence). The CDR3 sequence is CASSLSAGPNYGYTF. Here the CDR3 DNA reads TGTGCCAGCAGCCTCTCGGCGGGCCCCAACTATGGCTACACCTTC. The full variable domain, completed using reference TRBV7-9 and TRBJ1-2, is DTGVSQNPRHKITKRGQNVTFRCDPISEHNRLYWYRQTLGQGPEFLTYFQNEAQLEKSRLLSDRFSAERPKGSFSTLEIQRTEQGDSAMYLCASSLSAGPNYGYTFGSGTRLTVV.

Comment on this clone: Other nucleotide sequences in the sample specify the same CDR3. The gene calls are TRBV27 and TRBJ1-4, with 8 bases matching TRBD1. CDR3 length: 15 residues. J was trimmed by 0 bases and V by 6 bases; bases with no gene match: 3. Looked up from germline, CDR1 is MNHEY and CDR2 is SMNVEV (reference sequence). The CDR3 region is CASSPQGATNEKLFF. The CDR3 nucleotides are TGTGCCAGCAGCCCACAGGGGGCAACTAATGAAAAACTGTTTTTT.

The chain carries TRBV15 and TRBJ1-4; the D is unclear. Germline CDR1 LNHNV, CDR2 YYDKDF (reference sequence). This CDR3 is 16 amino acids long. The ends were cut back, 1 base at V and 0 bases at J, with 9 bases in the middle. The CDR3 sequence is CATSRGRQPTNEKLFF. CDR3 DNA: TGTGCCACCAGCAGAGGCAGGCAGCCAACTAATGAAAAACTGTTTTTT.

J is TRBJ1-2 and V is TRBV7-8, with 7 bases matching TRBD1. Germline values: CDR1 SGHVS, CDR2 FQNEAQ. The CDR3 contains 17 residues. V shed 5 bases and J 4 bases; nucleotides not matched to a gene: 16. As DNA, the CDR3 is TGTGCCAGCAGCCCTTTGACAGGGCCTCTGGGACTCTATGGCTACACCTTC. Translation gives CASSPLTGPLGLYGYTF.

The chain carries TRBV11-3 and TRBJ1-2; D not resolved. This CDR3 comprises 11 residues. V gave up 1 base and J gave up 10 bases, with 7 bases separating them. The germline V gene encodes CDR1 SGHNT and CDR2 YENEEA. CDR3 loop: CASSLGEDYTF. The CDR3, as DNA: TGTGCCAGCAGCTTAGGCGAGGACTACACCTTC.

The chain has TRBV6-4 and TRBJ2-5; 7 bases are a match to TRBD1. With V trimmed by 7 bases and J by 0 bases, 8 bases remained unmatched. The CDR3 spans 15 residues. The germline V gene encodes CDR1 MRHNA and CDR2 SNTAGT. CDR3 bases: TGTGCCAGCACCCATGACAGGGTGGACCAAGAGACCCAGTACTTC. This codes for CASTHDRVDQETQYF.

The rearrangement links TRBV3-1 (or the pseudogene TRBV3-2) to TRBJ2-6, with TRBD2 identical over 8 bases. This CDR3 contains 18 residues. Germline CDR1 and CDR2: LGHDT and YNNKEL (reference sequence). The J segment lost 0 bases and the V segment lost 4 bases, leaving 8 bases of the junction unmatched. CDR3 bases: TGTGCCAGCAGCCTTAGCGGGACCCTGTTCTCTGGGGCCAACGTCCTGACTTTC. It specifies CASSLSGTLFSGANVLTF.

This chain connects TRBV14 to TRBJ1-3; 9 nucleotides agree with TRBD1. The CDR3 totals 16 residues. Per the germline V gene, CDR1 is SGHDN and CDR2 is FVKESK. The V segment lost 6 bases and the J segment 1 base; nucleotides outside the gene matches: 7. Written as DNA, the CDR3 is TGTGCCAGCAGTAACCGGGACAGGGCTTCTGGAAACACCATATATTTT. Its translation: CASSNRDRASGNTIYF.

V is TRBV7-6 and J is TRBJ2-3; TRBD2 agrees at 15 bases. Looked up from germline, CDR1 is SGHVS and CDR2 is FNYEAQ. The CDR3 has 19 residues. V lost 3 bases, J lost 7 bases, and 14 bases stayed unmatched. The CDR3: CASSFSPGLAGGSQYTQYF. The CDR3 bases are TGTGCCAGCAGCTTTTCACCGGGACTAGCGGGAGGATCGCAGTATACGCAGTATTTT.

The rearrangement links TRBV9 to TRBJ2-3, with D tentatively TRBD2 (6 bases). Germline CDR1 and CDR2: SGDLS and YYNGEE. The CDR3 totals 15 residues. The V end was cut by 1 base, the J end by 2 bases, with 11 bases between. The DNA of the CDR3 is TGTGCCAGCAGCGTATCCGGGGGAACCACAGATACGCAGTATTTT. This translates into CASSVSGGTTDTQYF.

This clone came up once. The gene calls are TRBV30 and TRBJ2-5, with a weak D call TRBD1 (6 bases). CDR1 GTSNPN and CDR2 SVGIG come from the germline V gene (reference sequence). V lost 8 bases, J lost 4 bases, and 17 bases lay in between. The CDR3 has 13 amino acids. The CDR3 loop reads CATTGFNLETQYF. CDR3 coding DNA: TGTGCCACGACAGGTTTTAACTTAGAGACCCAGTACTTC.

This chain uses TRBV2 with TRBJ2-5; 8 bases are shared with TRBD1. Germline V CDR1 and CDR2: SNHLY, FYNNEI. The CDR3 runs 14 residues. The V and J ends lost 7 bases and 3 bases, in that order; junction bases with no gene match: 7. In nucleotides, the CDR3 is TGTGCCAGCAAGCCGGGACAGGCTAAAGAGACCCAGTACTTC. Amino acid sequence: CASKPGQAKETQYF.